This TCR beta chain emerged from a study of T cells in Graves' hyperthyroidism and ophthalmopathy. This clonotype was seen once. Amplification targeted TCR beta CDR3 regions from RNA transcripts. During a first-round RT-PCR of the TCR CDR3, the HTBI primer set was used. TCRdb passed the multiplex PCR reads through MiXCR, listing each CDR3 protein once. Of more than 350,000 distinct CDR3 sequences listed, 12% to 15% were seen once; the top ten hold roughly 20%. PBMCs were derived from 10 ml fresh peripheral blood. This receptor was taken from a woman aged 55 to 70 with Graves' ophthalmopathy. The sequenced sample was blood.

The CDR3: CASTRSGIFGANVLTF. The CDR3, as DNA: TGTGCCAGCACCCGTTCGGGGATCTTTGGGGCCAACGTCCTGACTTTC. The chain combines TRBV6-1 with TRBJ2-6; a possible D gene is TRBD2 (5 bases). The germline V and J ends were trimmed by 7 bases and 3 bases, with 16 bases remaining between them. Germline CDR1 is MNHNS and CDR2 is SASEGT. This CDR3 spans 16 amino acids.